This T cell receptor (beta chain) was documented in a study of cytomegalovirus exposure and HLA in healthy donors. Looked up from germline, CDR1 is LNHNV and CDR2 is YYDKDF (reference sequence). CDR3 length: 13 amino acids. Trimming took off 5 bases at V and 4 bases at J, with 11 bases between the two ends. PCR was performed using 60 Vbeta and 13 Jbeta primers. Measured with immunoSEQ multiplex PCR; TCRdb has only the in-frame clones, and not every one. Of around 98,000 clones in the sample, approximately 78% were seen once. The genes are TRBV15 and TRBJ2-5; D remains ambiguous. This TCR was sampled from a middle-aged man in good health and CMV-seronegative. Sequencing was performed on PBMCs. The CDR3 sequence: CATSPRTGETQYF. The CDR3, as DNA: TGTGCCACCAGCCCCCGCACGGGAGAGACCCAGTACTTC.